This TCR beta chain emerged from a study of blood T cell repertoires in COVID-19 (dated by TCRdb to 2018 to 2021). About the investigation overall: The collaborator samples originated in the United States, Italy and Spain and spanned the acute and convalescent phases of COVID-19. Samples came from the ongoing ImmuneRACE study (first 160 participants) plus 1,254 subjects from 6 global collaborators. Where available, HLA class I and class II types were taken from metadata supplied by the sample provider and were not determined by assay-based typing. The repertoires were released in a freely available public database meant as a resource for research on the immune response to SARS-CoV-2. Deeply sampled blood TCRbeta repertoires from subjects exposed to, actively infected with, or recovered from COVID-19 were included in the dataset. A de-identified subject ID, COVID-19 status, age in years and sex were almost always included in the sample metadata. The prospective study material was composed of cDNA or gDNA derived from T cells, B-cell-depleted T cells, or PBMCs. Broad study findings and their caveats: How much clinical and demographic metadata was included differed by source and by participant, and the metadata was provided uncurated.

Participants in the prospective study were aged 18 to 89 years, lived in 20 to 25 United States geographic areas, and enrolled through a virtual design. In the prospective study, participants were assigned to cohorts based on the clinical history participants reported in a screening survey and a study questionnaire. ImmuneRACE Cohort 3 recovered participants were defined by two consecutive negative NP/OP PCR tests, healthcare professional clearance, or symptom resolution. Each participant in the prospective study had whole blood, serum and a nasopharyngeal or oropharyngeal swab collected by mobile phlebotomists. Additional blood draws and questionnaires over an approximately two-month period could optionally be provided by prospective study participants. Prospective study blood samples were shipped either frozen or at room temperature before DNA extraction. As concerns this clone: The antigen this receptor binds is unknown. No quality values exist for individual bases; no much larger clone is one base distant.

Unmatched junction bases come to 17, with V trimmed by 11 bases and J by 7 bases. There are 15 amino acids in the CDR3, from cysteine to phenylalanine inclusive. CDR3 DNA only is kept here, 45 bases in frame from base 1. CDR1 and CDR2, per the germline V gene, are WSHSY and SAAADI. TCRbeta CDR3 regions were amplified from genomic DNA using the immunoSEQ Assay, a bias-controlled multiplex PCR. In the paper's pipeline: The number of nucleated cells in each sample was estimated by amplification of reference gene primers within the assay. To quantify the absolute abundance of each unique TCRbeta CDR3 rearrangement, sequence reads were collapsed and filtered. For each sample, productive Simpson clonality was calculated by taking the square root of Simpson's diversity index across productive rearrangements. Drawn from immuneACCESS, this table holds only the in-frame rearrangements with V and J called that TCRdb kept. Clones are partly lost; checked studies trace under half to an unresolved V gene and leave the rest unexplained. That table is the source of V, J and clone size, and D and trimming were worked out from the DNA. The sample records roughly 150,000 clones, 84% of which are singletons. Together, the top ten hold roughly 8% of the sample.

The chain is assembled from TRBV10-2 and TRBJ1-2, with TRBD1 matching 9 junction bases. This TCR was recovered from a woman aged 50 to 60 who had recovered from COVID-19. The material sequenced was PBMCs or T cells enriched from blood (not recorded which). The nucleotide sequence is TGCGCCCGCCATTTCCGGGACAGGGAAGACGGTGGCTACACCTTC. Translated, it gives CARHFRDREDGGYTF.